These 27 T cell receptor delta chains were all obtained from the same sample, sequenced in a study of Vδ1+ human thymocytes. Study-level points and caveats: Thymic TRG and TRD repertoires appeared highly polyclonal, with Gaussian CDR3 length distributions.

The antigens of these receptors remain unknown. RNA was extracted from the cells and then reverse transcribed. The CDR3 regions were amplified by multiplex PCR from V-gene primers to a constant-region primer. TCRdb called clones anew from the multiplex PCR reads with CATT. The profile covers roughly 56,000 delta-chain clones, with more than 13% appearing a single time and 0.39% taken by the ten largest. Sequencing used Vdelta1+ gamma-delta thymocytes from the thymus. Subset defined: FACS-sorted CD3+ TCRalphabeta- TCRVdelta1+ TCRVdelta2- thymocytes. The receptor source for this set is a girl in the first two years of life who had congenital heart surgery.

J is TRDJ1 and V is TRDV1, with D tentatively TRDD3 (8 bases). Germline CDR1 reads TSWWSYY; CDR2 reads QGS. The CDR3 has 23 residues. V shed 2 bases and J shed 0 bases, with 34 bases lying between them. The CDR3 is CALGEDPFLPRGIEGAYTDKLIF. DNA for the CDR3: TGTGCTCTTGGGGAAGATCCCTTCCTTCCGAGGGGGATAGAGGGGGCGTACACCGATAAACTCATCTTT.

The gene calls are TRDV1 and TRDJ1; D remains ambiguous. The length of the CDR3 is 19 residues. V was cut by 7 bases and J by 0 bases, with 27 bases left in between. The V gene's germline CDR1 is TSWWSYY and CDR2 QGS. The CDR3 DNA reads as TGTGCTCTTGAGGAGTGCTATCGATTCCCTGTACCGTACACCGATAAACTCATCTTT. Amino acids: CALEECYRFPVPYTDKLIF.

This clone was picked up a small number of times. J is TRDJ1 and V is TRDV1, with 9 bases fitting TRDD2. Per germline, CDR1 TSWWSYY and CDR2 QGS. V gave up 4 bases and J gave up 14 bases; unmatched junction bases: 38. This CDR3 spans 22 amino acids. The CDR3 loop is CALGGRGPSYQLKGSGPLRLIF. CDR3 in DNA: TGTGCTCTTGGGGGACGAGGGCCTTCCTACCAACTGAAGGGATCCGGGCCCTTAAGACTTATCTTT.

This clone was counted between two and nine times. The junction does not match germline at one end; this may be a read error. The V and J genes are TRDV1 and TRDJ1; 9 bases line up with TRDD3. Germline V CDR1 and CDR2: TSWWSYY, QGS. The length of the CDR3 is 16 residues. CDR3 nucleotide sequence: TGTGCTTTTGGGGAAGACTGGGGGACGTACACCGATAAACTCATCTTT. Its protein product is CAFGEDWGTYTDKLIF.

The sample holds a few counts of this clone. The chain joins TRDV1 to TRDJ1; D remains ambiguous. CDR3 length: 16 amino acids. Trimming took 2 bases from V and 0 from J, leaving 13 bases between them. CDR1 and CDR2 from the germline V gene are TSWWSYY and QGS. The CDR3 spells CALGEGLPQYTDKLIF. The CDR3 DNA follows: TGTGCTCTTGGGGAAGGTTTGCCGCAGTACACCGATAAACTCATCTTT.

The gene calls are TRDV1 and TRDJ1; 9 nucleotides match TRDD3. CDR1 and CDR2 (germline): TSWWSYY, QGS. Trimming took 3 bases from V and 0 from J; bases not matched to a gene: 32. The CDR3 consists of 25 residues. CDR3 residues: CALGELTFPDLLGDPMFGYTDKLIF. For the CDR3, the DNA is TGTGCTCTTGGGGAGTTAACATTTCCTGACCTACTGGGGGACCCCATGTTTGGATACACCGATAAACTCATCTTT.

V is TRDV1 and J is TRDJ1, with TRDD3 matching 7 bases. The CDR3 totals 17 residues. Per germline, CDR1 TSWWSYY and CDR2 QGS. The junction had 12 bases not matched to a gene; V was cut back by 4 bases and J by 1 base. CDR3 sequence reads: CALGGRGGGPSTDKLIF. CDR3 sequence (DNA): TGTGCTCTTGGGGGACGTGGTGGGGGACCCTCCACCGATAAACTCATCTTT.

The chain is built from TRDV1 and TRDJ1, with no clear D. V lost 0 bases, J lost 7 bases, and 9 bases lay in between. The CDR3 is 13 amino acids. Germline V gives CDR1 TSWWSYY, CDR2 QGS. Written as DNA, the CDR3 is TGTGCTCTTGGGGAACTACCTTATCTTAAACTCATCTTT. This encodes CALGELPYLKLIF.

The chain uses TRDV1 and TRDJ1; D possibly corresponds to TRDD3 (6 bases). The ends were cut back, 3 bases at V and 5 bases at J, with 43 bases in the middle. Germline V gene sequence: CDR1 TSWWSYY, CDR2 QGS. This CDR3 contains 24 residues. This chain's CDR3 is CALGEADSSNTTIGGPLPTDKLIF. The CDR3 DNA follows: TGTGCTCTTGGGGAGGCAGATTCCTCCAACACAACGATTGGGGGTCCCCTCCCCACGGATAAACTCATCTTT.

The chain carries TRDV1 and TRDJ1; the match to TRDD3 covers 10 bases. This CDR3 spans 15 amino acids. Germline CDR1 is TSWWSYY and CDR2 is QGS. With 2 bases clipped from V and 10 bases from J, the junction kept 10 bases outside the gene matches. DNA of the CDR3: TGTGCTCTTGGGGAAATCCTGGGGGATAAGATTGGACTCATCTTT. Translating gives CALGEILGDKIGLIF.

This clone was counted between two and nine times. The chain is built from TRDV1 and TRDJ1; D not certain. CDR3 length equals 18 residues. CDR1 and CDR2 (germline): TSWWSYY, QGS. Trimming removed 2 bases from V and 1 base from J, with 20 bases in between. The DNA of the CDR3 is TGTGCTCTTGGGGAAGACATCGCCCCAGCCCCACTCACCGATAAACTCATCTTT. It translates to CALGEDIAPAPLTDKLIF.

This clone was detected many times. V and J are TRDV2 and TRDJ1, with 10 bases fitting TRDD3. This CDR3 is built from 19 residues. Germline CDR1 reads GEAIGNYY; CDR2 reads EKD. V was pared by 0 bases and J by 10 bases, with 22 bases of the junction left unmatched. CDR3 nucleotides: TGTGCCTGTGACACCGGGACTATGACTTCGGGAGGGGGATACGCAGCACTCATCTTT. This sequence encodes CACDTGTMTSGGGYAALIF.

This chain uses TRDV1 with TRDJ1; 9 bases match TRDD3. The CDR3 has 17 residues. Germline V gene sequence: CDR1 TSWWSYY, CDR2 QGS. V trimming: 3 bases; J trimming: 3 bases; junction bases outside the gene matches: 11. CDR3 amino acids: CALGDRNTGGPADKLIF. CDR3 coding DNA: TGTGCTCTTGGGGACCGAAATACTGGGGGACCCGCCGATAAACTCATCTTT.

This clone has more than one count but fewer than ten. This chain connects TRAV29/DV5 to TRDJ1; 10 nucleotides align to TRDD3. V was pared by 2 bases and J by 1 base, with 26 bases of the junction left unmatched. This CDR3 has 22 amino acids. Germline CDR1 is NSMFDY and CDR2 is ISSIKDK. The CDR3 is CAARGWSLLVLGDDGCTDKLIF. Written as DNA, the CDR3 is TGTGCAGCAAGGGGTTGGTCCCTTCTTGTACTGGGGGATGACGGTTGCACCGATAAACTCATCTTT.

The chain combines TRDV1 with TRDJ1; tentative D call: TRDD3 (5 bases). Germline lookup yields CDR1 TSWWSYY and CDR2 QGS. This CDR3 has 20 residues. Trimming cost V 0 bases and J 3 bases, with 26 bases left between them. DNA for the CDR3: TGTGCTCTTGGGGAACTAGGGGGCTTCGCGCCTCCGTACAGACCCGATAAACTCATCTTT. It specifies CALGELGGFAPPYRPDKLIF.

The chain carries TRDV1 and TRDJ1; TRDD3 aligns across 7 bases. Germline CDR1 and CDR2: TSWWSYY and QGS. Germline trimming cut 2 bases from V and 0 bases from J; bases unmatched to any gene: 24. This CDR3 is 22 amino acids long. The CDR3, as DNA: TGTGCTCTTGGGGAATTTCCCCCTACTGGGGATAAAAACAGGGGATACACCGATAAACTCATCTTT. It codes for CALGEFPPTGDKNRGYTDKLIF.

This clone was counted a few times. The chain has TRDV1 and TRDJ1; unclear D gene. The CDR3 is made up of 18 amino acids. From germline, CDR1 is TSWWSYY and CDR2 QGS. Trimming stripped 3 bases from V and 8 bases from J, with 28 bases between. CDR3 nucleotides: TGTGCTCTTGGGGACCAGTTTTCCCATCAGTCAACCTCCGTAAAACTCATCTTT. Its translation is CALGDQFSHQSTSVKLIF.

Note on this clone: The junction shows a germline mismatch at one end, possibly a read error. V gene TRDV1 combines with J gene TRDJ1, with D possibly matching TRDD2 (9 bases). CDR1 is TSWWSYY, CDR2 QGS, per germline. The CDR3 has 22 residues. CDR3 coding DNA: TGTGCTCCTGGGGAACCGGCCTTCCTACGGTACTGGGGGTGGGCAAACACCGATAAACTCATCTTT. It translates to CAPGEPAFLRYWGWANTDKLIF.

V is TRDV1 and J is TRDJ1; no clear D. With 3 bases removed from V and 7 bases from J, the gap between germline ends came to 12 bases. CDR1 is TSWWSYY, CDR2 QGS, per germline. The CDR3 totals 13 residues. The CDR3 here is CALGDRRASKLIF. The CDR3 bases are TGTGCTCTTGGGGATCGGCGGGCTTCTAAACTCATCTTT.

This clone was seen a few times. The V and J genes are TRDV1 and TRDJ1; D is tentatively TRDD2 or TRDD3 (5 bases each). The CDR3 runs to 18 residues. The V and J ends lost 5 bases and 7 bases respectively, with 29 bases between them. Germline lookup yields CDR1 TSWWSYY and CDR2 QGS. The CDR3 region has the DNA TGTGCTCTTGGGAGCCCTACACCACCGGGGGTATGGTTGTGTAAACTCATCTTT. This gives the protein CALGSPTPPGVWLCKLIF.

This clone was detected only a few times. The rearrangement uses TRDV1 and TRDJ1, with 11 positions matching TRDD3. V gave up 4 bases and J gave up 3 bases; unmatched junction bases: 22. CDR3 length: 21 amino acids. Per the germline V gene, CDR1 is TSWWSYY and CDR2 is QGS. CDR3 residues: CALGVPPTWWMGDTRADKLIF. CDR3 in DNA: TGTGCTCTTGGGGTTCCTCCTACCTGGTGGATGGGGGATACGAGGGCCGATAAACTCATCTTT.

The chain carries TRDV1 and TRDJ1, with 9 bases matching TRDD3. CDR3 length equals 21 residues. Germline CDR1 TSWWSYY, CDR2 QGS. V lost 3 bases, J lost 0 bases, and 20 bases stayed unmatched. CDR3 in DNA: TGTGCTCTTGGGGACACCGAATTCCCGAGGGGGATACTAGGCCACACCGATAAACTCATCTTT. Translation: CALGDTEFPRGILGHTDKLIF.

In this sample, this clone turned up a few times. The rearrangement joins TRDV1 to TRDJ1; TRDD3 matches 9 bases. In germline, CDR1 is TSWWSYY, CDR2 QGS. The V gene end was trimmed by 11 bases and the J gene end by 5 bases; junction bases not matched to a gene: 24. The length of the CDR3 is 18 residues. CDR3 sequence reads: CAVSPVLGRGGYRDKLIF. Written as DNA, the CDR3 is TGTGCTGTTTCTCCCGTTCTCGGGAGAGGGGGATACAGGGATAAACTCATCTTT.

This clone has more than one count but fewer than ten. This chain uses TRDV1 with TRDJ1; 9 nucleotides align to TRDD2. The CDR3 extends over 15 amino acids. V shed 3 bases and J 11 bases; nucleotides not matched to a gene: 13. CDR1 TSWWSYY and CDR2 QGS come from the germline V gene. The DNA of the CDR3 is TGTGCTCTTGGGGACACCTTCCTACGGGGCGCGGGGCTCATCTTT. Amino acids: CALGDTFLRGAGLIF.

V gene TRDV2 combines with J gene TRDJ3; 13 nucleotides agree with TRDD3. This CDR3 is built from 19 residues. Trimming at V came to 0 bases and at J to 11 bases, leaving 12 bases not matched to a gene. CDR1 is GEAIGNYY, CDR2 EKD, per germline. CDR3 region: CACDTHWGIRPSYARQMFF. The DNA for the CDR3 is TGTGCCTGTGACACCCACTGGGGGATACGGCCCTCTTATGCCCGACAGATGTTTTTC.

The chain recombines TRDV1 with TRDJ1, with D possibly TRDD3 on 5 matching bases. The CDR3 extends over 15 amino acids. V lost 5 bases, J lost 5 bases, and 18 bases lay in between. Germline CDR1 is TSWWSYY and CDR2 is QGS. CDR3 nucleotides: TGTGCTCTTGGGTCCCCTCTAGATGTGGGGGATAAACTCATCTTT. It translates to CALGSPLDVGDKLIF.

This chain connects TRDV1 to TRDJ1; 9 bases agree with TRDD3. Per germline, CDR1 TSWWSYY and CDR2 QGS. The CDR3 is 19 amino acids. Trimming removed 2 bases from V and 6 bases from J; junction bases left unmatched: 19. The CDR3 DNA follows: TGTGCTCTTGGGGAAGTTTCGAACTCCTTGGGGGATAGCCCCCATAAACTCATCTTT. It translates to CALGEVSNSLGDSPHKLIF.